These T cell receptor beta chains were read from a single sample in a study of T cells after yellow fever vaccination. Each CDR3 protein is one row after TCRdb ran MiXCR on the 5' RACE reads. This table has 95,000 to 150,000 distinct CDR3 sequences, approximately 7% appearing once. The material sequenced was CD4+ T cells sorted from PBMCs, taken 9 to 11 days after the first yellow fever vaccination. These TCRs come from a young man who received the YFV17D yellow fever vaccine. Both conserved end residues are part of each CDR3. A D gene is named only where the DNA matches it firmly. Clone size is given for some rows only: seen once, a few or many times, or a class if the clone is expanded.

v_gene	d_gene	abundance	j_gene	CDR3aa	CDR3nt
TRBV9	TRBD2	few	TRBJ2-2	CASSAGGGPNTGELFF	TGTGCCAGCAGCGCTGGGGGGGGACCTAACACCGGGGAGCTGTTTTTT
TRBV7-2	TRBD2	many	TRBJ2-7	CASSLSGLAGEQYF	TGTGCCAGCAGCCTATCAGGACTAGCTGGAGAGCAGTACTTC
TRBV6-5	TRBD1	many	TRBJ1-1	CASSYSSGQGDTEAFF	TGTGCCAGCAGTTACTCTAGCGGACAGGGGGATACTGAAGCTTTCTTT
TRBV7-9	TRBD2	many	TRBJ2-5	CASSLPRGGAFETQYF	TGTGCCAGCAGCTTACCCCGCGGGGGGGCCTTCGAGACCCAGTACTTC
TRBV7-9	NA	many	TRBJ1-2	CASSLAGHLSGRGGYTF	TGTGCCAGCAGCTTAGCGGGACACCTCTCGGGCCGCGGTGGCTACACCTTC
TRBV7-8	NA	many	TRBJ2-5	CASSLGAVETQYF	TGTGCCAGCAGCTTAGGGGCAGTGGAGACCCAGTACTTC
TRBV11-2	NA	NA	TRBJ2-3	CASSPGRGASTDTQYF	TGTGCCAGCAGCCCGGGTCGGGGGGCGAGCACAGATACGCAGTATTTT
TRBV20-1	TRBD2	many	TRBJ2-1	CSAPGTSFYNEQFF	TGCAGTGCCCCCGGGACTAGCTTCTACAATGAGCAGTTCTTC
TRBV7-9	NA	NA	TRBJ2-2	CASSFPTGEGGTGELFF	TGTGCCAGCAGCTTCCCCACGGGGGAAGGGGGCACCGGGGAGCTGTTTTTT
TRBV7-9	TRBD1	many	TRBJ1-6	CASTLQGADSPLHF	TGTGCCAGCACCTTACAGGGGGCGGATTCACCCCTCCACTTT
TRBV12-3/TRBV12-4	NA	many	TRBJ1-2	CASSPSGGRNYGYTF	TGTGCCAGCAGTCCCTCTGGAGGGCGTAACTATGGCTACACCTTC
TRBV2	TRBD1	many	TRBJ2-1	CASRQGVLFEQFF	TGTGCCAGCAGGCAGGGGGTCCTCTTTGAGCAGTTCTTC
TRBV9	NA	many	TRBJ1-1	CASSVATAASGGTEAFF	TGTGCCAGCAGCGTAGCTACTGCCGCTTCTGGGGGCACTGAAGCTTTCTTT
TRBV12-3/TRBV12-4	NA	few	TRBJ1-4	CASSLRRNEKLFF	TGTGCCAGCAGTTTGCGCCGTAATGAAAAACTGTTTTTT
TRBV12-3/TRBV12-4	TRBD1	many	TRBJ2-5	CASGQGRVETQYF	TGTGCCAGCGGACAGGGGCGGGTAGAGACCCAGTACTTC
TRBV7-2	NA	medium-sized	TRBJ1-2	CASSLARLPDGGYTF	TGTGCCAGCAGCTTAGCGAGGCTACCTGATGGTGGCTACACCTTC
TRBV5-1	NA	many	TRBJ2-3	CASSFGGQRDTQYF	TGCGCCAGCAGCTTCGGGGGACAGAGAGATACGCAGTATTTT
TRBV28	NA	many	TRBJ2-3	CASSFGSRGRTDTQYF	TGTGCCAGCAGTTTCGGTTCTCGGGGGCGCACAGATACGCAGTATTTT
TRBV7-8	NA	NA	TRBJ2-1	CASSEGLASYNEQFF	TGTGCCAGCAGCGAGGGGTTAGCCTCCTACAATGAGCAGTTCTTC
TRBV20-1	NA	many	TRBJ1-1	CSAPRGTPGGPAFF	TGCAGTGCTCCTAGGGGCACACCCGGGGGACCGGCTTTCTTT
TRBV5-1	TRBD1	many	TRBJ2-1	CASSRDRALNEQFF	TGCGCCAGCAGCCGGGACAGGGCCCTCAATGAGCAGTTCTTC
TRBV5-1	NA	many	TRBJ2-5	CASSLVSGISEETQYF	TGCGCCAGCAGCTTGGTTTCGGGGATCTCGGAGGAGACCCAGTACTTC
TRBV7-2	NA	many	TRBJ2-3	CASSPGTALDTQYF	TGTGCCAGCAGCCCAGGGACGGCTCTAGATACGCAGTATTTT
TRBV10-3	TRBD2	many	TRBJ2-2	CAISGLAATGELFF	TGTGCCATCAGCGGACTAGCGGCGACCGGGGAGCTGTTTTTT
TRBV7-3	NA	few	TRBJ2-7	CASSSGSSYEQYF	TGTGCCAGCAGCTCAGGGAGCTCCTACGAGCAGTACTTC
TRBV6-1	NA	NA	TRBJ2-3	CASSPSGTDTQYF	TGTGCCAGCAGCCCCTCCGGCACAGATACGCAGTATTTT
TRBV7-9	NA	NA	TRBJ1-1	CASSFEGGGTEAFF	TGTGCCAGCAGCTTTGAGGGTGGCGGCACTGAAGCTTTCTTT
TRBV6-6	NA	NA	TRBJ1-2	CAGSDSNYGYTF	TGTGCCGGGAGCGACAGTAACTATGGCTACACCTTC
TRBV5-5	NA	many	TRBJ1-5	CASSPRESNQPQHF	TGTGCCAGCAGCCCCAGGGAAAGCAATCAGCCCCAGCATTTT
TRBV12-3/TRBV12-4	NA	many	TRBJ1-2	CASTPGRSRAGYTF	TGTGCCAGCACCCCGGGACGTAGCCGGGCTGGCTACACCTTC
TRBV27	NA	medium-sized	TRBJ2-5	CASSFGQGQQETQYF	TGTGCCAGCAGTTTCGGCCAGGGCCAACAAGAGACCCAGTACTTC
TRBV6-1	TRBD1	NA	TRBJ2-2	CASSPWTGAAGELFF	TGTGCCAGCAGTCCGTGGACAGGGGCAGCCGGGGAGCTGTTTTTT